These T cell receptor beta chains were read from a single sample in a study of cytomegalovirus exposure and HLA in healthy donors. This table comes from immunoSEQ multiplex PCR, and its TCRdb copy is limited to in-frame clones, with some not included. The sample has 130,000 or so clones; around 80% are singletons. Specimen: PBMCs. The receptors here all came from a woman in her late teens or twenties in good health and CMV-seronegative. Each CDR3 is given with its conserved first and last residue. Each record gives: CDR3 DNA, CDR3 protein, D gene, V gene, clone size, J gene. D genes are given only for firm matches. Some rows have no size entry. The others give once, few or many, or a class for an expanded clone.

TGTGCCAGTAGTGGAGACCGGGACAGGAACACCGGGGAGCTGTTTTTT	CASSGDRDRNTGELFF	TRBD1	TRBV19	.	TRBJ2-2
TGTGCCAGCAGTGAGGGGACAGGGTCGAGAAACACCATATATTTT	CASSEGTGSRNTIYF	TRBD1	TRBV2	.	TRBJ1-3
TGCAGCGTTTCCCGGTTCGCAGATACGCAGTATTTT	CSVSRFADTQYF	.	TRBV29-1	.	TRBJ2-3
TGTGCCAGTAGTATAGCGGGAGGGCCCTACAATGAGCAGTTCTTC	CASSIAGGPYNEQFF	TRBD2	TRBV19	.	TRBJ2-1
TGCGCCAGCAGCCAAGATCAGGGAGACAGGGCTGCAACTAATGAAAAACTGTTTTTT	CASSQDQGDRAATNEKLFF	TRBD1	TRBV4-1	.	TRBJ1-4
TGTGCCAGCAGCCCCACCAGCTATGGCTACACCTTC	CASSPTSYGYTF	.	TRBV14	.	TRBJ1-2
TGTGCCAGCTATAGAGGGGGGGGAAGTACCTACGAGCAGTACTTC	CASYRGGGSTYEQYF	.	TRBV11-2	.	TRBJ2-7
TGCGCCAGCATGGGCGACACCTTGAACACTGAAGCTTTCTTT	CASMGDTLNTEAFF	.	TRBV5-1	.	TRBJ1-1
TGCAGCGTCGCCGGGACCTATAATTCACCCCTCCACTTT	CSVAGTYNSPLHF	.	TRBV29-1	.	TRBJ1-6
TGTGCCAGCAGCCCCCTGGGGGCGGATAATGAAAAACTGTTTTTT	CASSPLGADNEKLFF	.	TRBV4-2	few	TRBJ1-4
TGTGCCAGCAGCTTGGTGAGACAAAGTGCCGGGGAGCTGTTTTTT	CASSLVRQSAGELFF	.	TRBV5-4	.	TRBJ2-2
TGTGCCAGCAGTCTACTAGATGGTGCCAAAAACATTCAGTACTTC	CASSLLDGAKNIQYF	.	TRBV6-1	.	TRBJ2-4
TGTGCCAGTAGGGCGGACAGACAGTTTGCAACTAATGAAAAACTGTTTTTT	CASRADRQFATNEKLFF	.	TRBV19	.	TRBJ1-4
TGCGCCAGCAGCTTGGCCCAAGCGGGGACCTACAATGAGCAGTTCTTC	CASSLAQAGTYNEQFF	TRBD2	TRBV5-1	.	TRBJ2-1
TGTGCCAGCAGTGACGGCCGGAGCTCCTACAATGAGCAGTTCTTC	CASSDGRSSYNEQFF	.	TRBV6-4	.	TRBJ2-1
TGTGCCAGCAGCCATCCGGGACAGGCCGATAACTATGGCTACACCTTC	CASSHPGQADNYGYTF	TRBD1	TRBV7-9	.	TRBJ1-2
TGCGCCAGCAGTGAAGGGGGGGCAGGGGCCCGGAACACTGAAGCTTTCTTT	CASSEGGAGARNTEAFF	.	TRBV10-1	.	TRBJ1-1
TGTGCCAGCAGTTTAGGAGGGGTGGATCAGCCCCAGCATTTT	CASSLGGVDQPQHF	.	TRBV27	.	TRBJ1-5
TGCGCCAGCAGCCTCCCGACAGGGCGGGATGGCTACACCTTC	CASSLPTGRDGYTF	TRBD1	TRBV10-2	.	TRBJ1-2
TGTGCCAGCAGTTACCGGGACAGTGACTATGGCTACACCTTC	CASSYRDSDYGYTF	TRBD1	TRBV6-5	.	TRBJ1-2
TGCAGCGACTGGGACAGGGTAACAGATACGCAGTATTTT	CSDWDRVTDTQYF	TRBD1	TRBV29-1	.	TRBJ2-3
TGTGCCAGCAGCACCTCCGGGATCCCCGCCGGGGAGCTGTTTTTT	CASSTSGIPAGELFF	.	TRBV7-9	.	TRBJ2-2
TGCGCCAGCAGCTTGGGGACAGGGGATACCGGGGAGCTGTTTTTT	CASSLGTGDTGELFF	TRBD1	TRBV5-1	.	TRBJ2-2
TGTGCCAGCGCCTTTGTGGGAGGGTCACGGAATGAGCAGTTCTTC	CASAFVGGSRNEQFF	TRBD2	TRBV7-9	.	TRBJ2-1
TGTGCCAGCAGCTTACAGGGGGCGTTTGGCTACACCTTC	CASSLQGAFGYTF	TRBD1	TRBV7-8	.	TRBJ1-2
TGCAGTGCTAGTGGAGGTGTCCGAGCTTTCTTT	CSASGGVRAFF	.	TRBV20-1	.	TRBJ1-1
TGCAGCGCCAAACTAGCGGGACCATACAATGAGCAGTTCTTC	CSAKLAGPYNEQFF	TRBD2	TRBV29-1	.	TRBJ2-1
TGCGCCAGCAGCCAAGGGGGCAACGTTAGAAACACCATATATTTT	CASSQGGNVRNTIYF	.	TRBV4-3	.	TRBJ1-3
TGTGCCAGCAGCTTGGCAGCAGCGGGGGCAGTCGATGAGCAGTTCTTC	CASSLAAAGAVDEQFF	TRBD2	TRBV5-6	.	TRBJ2-1
TGTGCCAGCAGTTTTCGAGCCCAGGGGGCCGGAGCTTTCTTT	CASSFRAQGAGAFF	TRBD1	TRBV27	.	TRBJ1-1
TGCGCCAGCAGCCAAGCGACAGGGGGCAGATCAGATACGCAGTATTTT	CASSQATGGRSDTQYF	TRBD1	TRBV4-1	.	TRBJ2-3
TGTGCCAGCAGTTACGTTGTCCTAGCGGGTGGTGAGCAGTTCTTC	CASSYVVLAGGEQFF	TRBD2	TRBV6-6	.	TRBJ2-1
TGTGCCAGCTCACCGGGTTACGGGACAGGACGATCTGGGGCCAACGGCCTGACTTTC	CASSPGYGTGRSGANGLTF	TRBD1	TRBV18	.	TRBJ2-6
TGTGCCAGCAAGGGGGGGGCAGATACGCAGTATTTT	CASKGGADTQYF	.	TRBV6-5	.	TRBJ2-3
TGTGCCAGCAGCACTATAGCGGGAGGGGCCAAAAACAGTCAGTACTTC	CASSTIAGGAKNSQYF	TRBD2	TRBV9	.	TRBJ2-4
TGTGCCAGCACATTCAAAGGGGGGGCAACTGAAGCTTTCTTT	CASTFKGGATEAFF	.	TRBV6-1	.	TRBJ1-1
TGTGCCAGCTCACCCCCCCCCGGGGAGACCCAGTACTTC	CASSPPPGETQYF	.	TRBV18	.	TRBJ2-5
TGTGCCATCAGCCTTCGACAGGGGACAGGGTTATCTGAAGCTTTCTTT	CAISLRQGTGLSEAFF	TRBD1	TRBV10-3	.	TRBJ1-1
TGTGCCAGTAGTAGGACAGGGTCTGGAAACACCATATATTTT	CASSRTGSGNTIYF	TRBD1	TRBV19	.	TRBJ1-3
TGCGCCAGCAGCAGGGACTTCTATGGCTACACCTTC	CASSRDFYGYTF	.	TRBV5-1	.	TRBJ1-2
TGTGCCAGCAGCCAGGGAGGGACAGGGGCCTATGGCTACACCTTC	CASSQGGTGAYGYTF	TRBD1	TRBV14	once	TRBJ1-2
TGTGCCAGCAGCTCGACTCTTACTAGCACAGATACGCAGTATTTT	CASSSTLTSTDTQYF	.	TRBV7-6	.	TRBJ2-3
TGTGCCAGTAGCCAACAGGGGGCGAACACTGAAGCTTTCTTT	CASSQQGANTEAFF	TRBD1	TRBV19	few	TRBJ1-1
TGCGCCAGCCTTCCCGGGGGGGTCCAAGAGACCCAGTACTTC	CASLPGGVQETQYF	TRBD2	TRBV10-2	few	TRBJ2-5
TGTGCCAGCAGCTTAGAGGCCCGACTAGCGGGGTCCTACACAGATACGCAGTATTTT	CASSLEARLAGSYTDTQYF	TRBD2	TRBV7-8	.	TRBJ2-3
TGCGCCAGCAGCCAAGACGGGACAGGGCCTTTTGGCAATCAGCCCCAGCATTTT	CASSQDGTGPFGNQPQHF	TRBD1	TRBV4-1	.	TRBJ1-5
TGTGCCATCAGAGAGGGGCCAGGGAGGGATGAAAAACTGTTTTTT	CAIREGPGRDEKLFF	.	TRBV10-3	.	TRBJ1-4